The clone carrying this T cell receptor beta chain was detected only once. Its antigen is unknown. This entry is derived from a study of OX40 agonist ivuxolimab in advanced cancers. Study at large: Patients assigned to dose escalation were diagnosed with hepatocellular carcinoma, melanoma, renal cell or head and neck cancer. Among those enrolled, mean age was approximately 62 years (range about 23 to 79) and 75% to 85% were male.

Here immunoSEQ multiplex PCR was the method, and the copy in TCRdb shows in-frame clones only, minus some. The repertoire includes tens of thousands of clones, roughly 84% of them detected once, and around 0.29% sits in the top ten. General observations from the study: The study found that CD8+ T cells averaged more expanded clones than CD4+. The antigens recognized by the expanded peripheral T cells, that is their antigen specificity, were not determined.

The clonotype originates from an adult with an advanced solid tumor such as melanoma, head and neck, liver or kidney cancer. The sequencing used CD4+ or CD8+ T cells sorted from blood, collected in a trial of the OX40 agonist ivuxolimab.

CDR3 amino acids: CASSLGRQAQPQHF. Written as DNA, the CDR3 is TGTGCCAGCAGCTTAGGGCGGCAGGCCCAGCCCCAGCATTTT. The chain joins TRBV13 to TRBJ1-5; D is uncertain. The V end lost 0 bases, the J end lost 7 bases, and 10 bases lay between the germline ends. CDR1 PRHDT and CDR2 FYEKMQ come from the germline V gene (reference sequence). The CDR3 runs 14 residues.